This note documents a single T cell receptor beta chain sequence. What it binds is unknown. This sample was included in a study of T cells expressing NK-cell markers. For the study at large: It was from sorted CD3+CD56+NKG2C+, CD3+CD56+NKG2C- and CD3+CD56-NKG2C+ T cells that TCR beta repertoires came. Sequencing covered eight donors, seven HCMV-seropositive and one seronegative. Regarding the study as a whole: A range of roughly 1.0-8% of CD8+ T cells consisted of dominant NKG2C+ clonotypes in a handful of donors.

TCRdb reprocessed the 5' RACE reads and stores each CDR3 protein as one record, lacking DNA. The specimen's table records some 600,000 distinct CDR3 sequences. The CDR3 is made up of 12 amino acids. Germline CDR1 is SQVTM and CDR2 is ANQGSEA. V gene TRBV29-1 combines with J gene TRBJ2-1; TCRdb's D call of TRBD1 is untestable without DNA. The sequencing input was blood T cells: a sorted CD56 or NKG2C T cell subset, CD4+ or CD8+ T cells, or bulk PBMC T cells (not recorded which). This clonotype was obtained from a man in his late teens or twenties in good health. CDR3 sequence: CSVVPGDNEQFF.